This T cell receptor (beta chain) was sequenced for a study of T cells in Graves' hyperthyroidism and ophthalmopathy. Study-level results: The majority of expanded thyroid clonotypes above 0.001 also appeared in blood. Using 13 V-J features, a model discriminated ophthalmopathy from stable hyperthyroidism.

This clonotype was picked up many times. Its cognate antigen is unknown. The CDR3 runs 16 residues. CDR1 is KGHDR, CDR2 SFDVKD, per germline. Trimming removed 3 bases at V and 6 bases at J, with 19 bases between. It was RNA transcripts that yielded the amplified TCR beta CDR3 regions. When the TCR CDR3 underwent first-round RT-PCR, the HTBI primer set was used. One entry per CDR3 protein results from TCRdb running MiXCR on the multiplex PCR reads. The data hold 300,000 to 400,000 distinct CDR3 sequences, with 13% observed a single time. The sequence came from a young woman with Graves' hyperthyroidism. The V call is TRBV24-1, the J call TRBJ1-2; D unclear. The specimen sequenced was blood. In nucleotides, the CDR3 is TGTGCCACCAGTGATCCTTTTGGGGTTTACGGAGATGGCTACACCTTC. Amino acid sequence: CATSDPFGVYGDGYTF.